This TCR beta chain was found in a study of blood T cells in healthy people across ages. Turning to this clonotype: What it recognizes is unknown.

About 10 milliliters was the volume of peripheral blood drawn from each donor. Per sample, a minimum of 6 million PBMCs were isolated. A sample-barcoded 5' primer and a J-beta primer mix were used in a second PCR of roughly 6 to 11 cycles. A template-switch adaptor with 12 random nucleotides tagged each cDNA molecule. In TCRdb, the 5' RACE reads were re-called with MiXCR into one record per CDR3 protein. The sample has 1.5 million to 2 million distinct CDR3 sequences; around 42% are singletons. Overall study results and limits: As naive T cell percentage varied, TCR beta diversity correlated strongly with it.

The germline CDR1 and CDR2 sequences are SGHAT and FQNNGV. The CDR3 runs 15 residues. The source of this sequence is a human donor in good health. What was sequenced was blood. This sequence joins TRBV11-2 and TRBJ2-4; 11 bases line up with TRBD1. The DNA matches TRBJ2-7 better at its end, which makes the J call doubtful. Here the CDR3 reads CASSQDRGLVDEQYF. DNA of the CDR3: TGTGCCAGCAGCCAGGACAGGGGGCTCGTGGACGAGCAGTACTTC.